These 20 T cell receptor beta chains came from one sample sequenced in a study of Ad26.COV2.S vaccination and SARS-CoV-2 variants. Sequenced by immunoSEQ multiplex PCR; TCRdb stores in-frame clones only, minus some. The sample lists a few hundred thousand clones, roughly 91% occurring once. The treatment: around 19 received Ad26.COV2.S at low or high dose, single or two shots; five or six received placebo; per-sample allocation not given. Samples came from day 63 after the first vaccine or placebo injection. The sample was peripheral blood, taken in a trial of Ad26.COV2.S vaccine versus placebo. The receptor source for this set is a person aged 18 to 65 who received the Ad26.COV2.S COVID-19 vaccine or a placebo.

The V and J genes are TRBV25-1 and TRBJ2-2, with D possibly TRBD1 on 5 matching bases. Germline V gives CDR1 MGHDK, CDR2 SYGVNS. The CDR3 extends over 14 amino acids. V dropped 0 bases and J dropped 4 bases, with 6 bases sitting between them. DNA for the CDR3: TGTGCCAGCAGTGAATACAGGGTCACCGGGGAGCTGTTTTTT. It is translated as CASSEYRVTGELFF.

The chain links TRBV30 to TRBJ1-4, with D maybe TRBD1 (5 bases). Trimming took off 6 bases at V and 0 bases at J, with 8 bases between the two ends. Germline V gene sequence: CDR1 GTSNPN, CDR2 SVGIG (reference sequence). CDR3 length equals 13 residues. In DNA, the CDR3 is TGTGCCTGCCGGGACGCAACTAATGAAAAACTGTTTTTT. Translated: CACRDATNEKLFF.

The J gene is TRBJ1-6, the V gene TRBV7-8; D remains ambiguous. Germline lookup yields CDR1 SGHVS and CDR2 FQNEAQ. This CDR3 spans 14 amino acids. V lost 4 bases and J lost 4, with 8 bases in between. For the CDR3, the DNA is TGTGCCAGCAGCTCCGAGCCGTATAATTCACCCCTCCACTTT. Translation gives CASSSEPYNSPLHF.

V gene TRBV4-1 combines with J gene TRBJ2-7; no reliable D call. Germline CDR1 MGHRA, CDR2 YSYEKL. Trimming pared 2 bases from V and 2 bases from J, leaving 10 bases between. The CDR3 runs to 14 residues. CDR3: CASSQTSGPYEQYF. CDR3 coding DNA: TGCGCCAGCAGCCAAACTTCCGGGCCCTACGAGCAGTACTTC.

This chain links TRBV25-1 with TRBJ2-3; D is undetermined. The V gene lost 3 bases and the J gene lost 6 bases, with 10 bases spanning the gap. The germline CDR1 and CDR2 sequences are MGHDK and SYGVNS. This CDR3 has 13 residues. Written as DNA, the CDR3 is TGTGCCAGCAGTGACCTTCCAAAGGATACGCAGTATTTT. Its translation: CASSDLPKDTQYF.

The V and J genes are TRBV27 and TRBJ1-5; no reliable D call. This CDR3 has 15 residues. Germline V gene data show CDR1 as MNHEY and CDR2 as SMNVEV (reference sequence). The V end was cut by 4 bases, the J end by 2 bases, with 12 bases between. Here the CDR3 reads CASSWAMNGNQPQHF. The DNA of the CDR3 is TGTGCCAGCAGTTGGGCTATGAACGGCAATCAGCCCCAGCATTTT.

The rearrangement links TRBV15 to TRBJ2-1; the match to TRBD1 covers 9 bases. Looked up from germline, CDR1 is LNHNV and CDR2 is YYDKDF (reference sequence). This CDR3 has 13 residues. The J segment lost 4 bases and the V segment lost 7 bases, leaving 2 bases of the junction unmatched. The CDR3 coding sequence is TGTGCCACCACGGACAGGGGTTACAATGAGCAGTTCTTC. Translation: CATTDRGYNEQFF.

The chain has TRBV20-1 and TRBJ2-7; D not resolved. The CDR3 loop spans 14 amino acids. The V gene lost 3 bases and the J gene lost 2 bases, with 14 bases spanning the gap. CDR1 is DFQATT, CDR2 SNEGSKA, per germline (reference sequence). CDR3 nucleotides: TGCAGTGCTAGTATTCGGCGTCCACCCTACGAGCAGTACTTC. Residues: CSASIRRPPYEQYF.

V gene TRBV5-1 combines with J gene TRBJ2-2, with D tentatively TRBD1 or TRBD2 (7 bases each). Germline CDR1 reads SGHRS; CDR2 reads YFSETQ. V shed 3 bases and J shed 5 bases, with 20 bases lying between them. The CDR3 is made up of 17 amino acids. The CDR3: CASSSFRQGEGTGELFF. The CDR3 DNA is TGCGCCAGCAGCTCTTTTCGCCAGGGGGAGGGGACCGGGGAGCTGTTTTTT.

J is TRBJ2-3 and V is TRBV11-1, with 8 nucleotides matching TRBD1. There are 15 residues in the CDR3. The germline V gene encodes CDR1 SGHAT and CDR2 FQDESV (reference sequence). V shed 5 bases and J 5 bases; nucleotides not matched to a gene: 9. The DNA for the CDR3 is TGTGCCAGCAGCGAACTGGACAGGGTTGGAGATACGCAGTATTTT. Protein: CASSELDRVGDTQYF.

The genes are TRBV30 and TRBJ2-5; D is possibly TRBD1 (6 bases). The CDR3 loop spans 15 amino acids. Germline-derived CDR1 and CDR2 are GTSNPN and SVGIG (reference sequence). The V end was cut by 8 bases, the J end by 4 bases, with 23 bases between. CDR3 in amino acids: CAPQPLTRDIETQYF. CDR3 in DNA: TGTGCCCCCCAACCGCTTACCAGGGACATAGAGACCCAGTACTTC.

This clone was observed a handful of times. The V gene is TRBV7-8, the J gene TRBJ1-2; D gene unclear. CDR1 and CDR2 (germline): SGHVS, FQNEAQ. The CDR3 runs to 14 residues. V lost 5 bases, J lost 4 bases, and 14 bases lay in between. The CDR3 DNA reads TGTGCCAGCAGCCCCAAGGTGGGAGTCTATGGCTACACCTTC. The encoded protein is CASSPKVGVYGYTF. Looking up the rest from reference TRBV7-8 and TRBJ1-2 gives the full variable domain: GAGVSQSPRYKVAKRGQDVALRCDPISGHVSLFWYQQALGQGPEFLTYFQNEAQLDKSGLPSDRFFAERPEGSVSTLKIQRTQQEDSAVYLCASSPKVGVYGYTFGSGTRLTVV.

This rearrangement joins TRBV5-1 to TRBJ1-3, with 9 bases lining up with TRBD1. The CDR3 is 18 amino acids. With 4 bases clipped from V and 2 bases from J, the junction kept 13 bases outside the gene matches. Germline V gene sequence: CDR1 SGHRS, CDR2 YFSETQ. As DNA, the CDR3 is TGCGCCAGCAGCCAGACAGGGGGGCCCCAAGTCACTGGAAACACCATATATTTT. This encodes CASSQTGGPQVTGNTIYF.

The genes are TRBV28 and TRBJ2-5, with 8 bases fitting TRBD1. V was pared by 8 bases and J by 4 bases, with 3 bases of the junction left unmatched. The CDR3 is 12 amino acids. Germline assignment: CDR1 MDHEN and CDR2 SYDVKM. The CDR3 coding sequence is TGTGCCAGCCAAGACAGGGGAGAGACCCAGTACTTC. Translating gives CASQDRGETQYF.

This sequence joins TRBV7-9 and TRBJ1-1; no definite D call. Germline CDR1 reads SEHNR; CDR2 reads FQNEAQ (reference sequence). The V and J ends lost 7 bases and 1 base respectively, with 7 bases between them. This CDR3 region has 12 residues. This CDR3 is CASTHTNTEAFF. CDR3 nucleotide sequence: TGTGCCAGCACCCACACGAACACTGAAGCTTTCTTT.

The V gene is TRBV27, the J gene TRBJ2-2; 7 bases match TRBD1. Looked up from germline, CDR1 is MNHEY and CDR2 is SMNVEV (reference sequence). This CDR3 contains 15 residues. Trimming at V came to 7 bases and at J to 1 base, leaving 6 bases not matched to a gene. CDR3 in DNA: TGTGCCAGCAACGCCCGGGACAGGAACACCGGGGAGCTGTTTTTT. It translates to CASNARDRNTGELFF.

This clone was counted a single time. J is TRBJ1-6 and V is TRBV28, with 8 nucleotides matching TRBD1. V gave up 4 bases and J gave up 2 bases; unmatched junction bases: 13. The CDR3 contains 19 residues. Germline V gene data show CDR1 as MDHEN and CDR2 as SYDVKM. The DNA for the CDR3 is TGTGCCAGCAGTTCCCAGAACCTTCGCAGGGGGCCCTATAATTCACCCCTCCACTTT. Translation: CASSSQNLRRGPYNSPLHF.

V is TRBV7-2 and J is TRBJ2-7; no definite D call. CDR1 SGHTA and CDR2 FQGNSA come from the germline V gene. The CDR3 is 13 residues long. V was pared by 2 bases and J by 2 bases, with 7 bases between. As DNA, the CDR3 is TGTGCCAGCAGCTTAACCTCGACCTACGAGCAGTACTTC. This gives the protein CASSLTSTYEQYF.

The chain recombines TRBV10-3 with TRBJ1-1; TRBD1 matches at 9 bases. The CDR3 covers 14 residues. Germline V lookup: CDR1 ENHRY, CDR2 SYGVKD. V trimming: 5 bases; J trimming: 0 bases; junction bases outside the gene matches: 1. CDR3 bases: TGTGCCATCAGTCGGGACAGGGTGAACACTGAAGCTTTCTTT. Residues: CAISRDRVNTEAFF.

CDR3 sequence reads: CAIRRQGYGYTF. The CDR3 DNA follows: TGTGCCATCAGGAGACAGGGCTATGGCTACACCTTC. The chain recombines TRBV6-5 with TRBJ1-2; 7 bases agree with TRBD1. Trimming removed 10 bases from V and 4 bases from J; junction bases left unmatched: 6. The CDR3 totals 12 residues. Germline CDR1 is MNHEY and CDR2 is SVGAGI.